The entry that follows covers one TCR beta chain sequence. Its antigen is unknown. Base qualities were left out, and no much larger clone turns up one base away. The cohort was made up of hundreds of healthy bone marrow donors. At the time of sampling, all cohort members were nominally healthy, though unrecorded immune exposures were likely present. The donor was CMV seronegative and belonged to the group of 350 to 400 seronegative cohort members. A peripheral blood sample was provided by each donor, and peripheral blood mononuclear cells were used for TCR beta sequencing. Genomic DNA extraction from the blood cell samples was performed with the Qiagen DNeasy Blood Extraction Kit. These data are taken from a study of cytomegalovirus exposure and HLA in healthy donors (dated by TCRdb to 2017 to 2019). With respect to the entire study: An earlier analysis of more than 550 of the donors reported over 250 Gb of sequence data and some 110 million unique TCR beta sequences obtained from approximately 180 million T cells. Approximately 310 gigabases of sequencing data and 80 million or so unique TCR sequences were included in an early release covering about 600 HLA-typed donors. Among the roughly 400 genotyped donors, roughly 80% belonged to the genetic ancestry cluster associated with self-reported Caucasian donors. The study aimed to test whether cataloging public T cell receptors could reveal signatures of past pathogen exposure. The T cell repertoires of under 750 subjects were profiled by immunosequencing and related to cytomegalovirus serostatus. A separate validation cohort of about 110 different subjects was used in addition to the 666-subject first cohort. To predict cytomegalovirus infection status, the study brought together high-throughput TCR immunosequencing, statistical association of individual TCRs with disease status, and machine learning. A later analysis re-analyzed previously published TCR beta repertoires from 660 or so donors and added high-resolution HLA genotyping to study TCR occurrence patterns. In the later analysis, no new phenotypic data were used to find candidate immune exposures; instead, reliance was placed on TCR beta sequences and their occurrence across donors. To decide whether each TCR beta V gene segment behaved as functional or pseudogenic, an earlier analysis of approximately 590 of the donors relied on high-throughput TCR beta sequencing. Donor age, sex, ethnicity and CMV serostatus were compiled alongside the repertoire data. A later genetic analysis used genome-wide SNP genotypes for about 65% of the roughly 670 donors, treating that subset as a discovery cohort. All discovery cohort repertoires had been generated on a single sequencing platform. Both class I and class II loci were covered by HLA typing, at four-digit resolution. The number of donors typed differed by locus, with 629-630 for A, B, C, DRB1 and DQB1, roughly 520 for DQA1, nearly 610 for DPA1, and some 450 for DPB1. Roughly 5 DR-DQ haplotypes were handled as single units for association and clustering, since linkage in the cohort was strong. On average, around 230,000 unique TCR beta nucleotide sequences were sequenced per donor among 398 genotyped donors of the cohort, with 15% to 20% of those sequences being non-productive.

There are 12 amino acids in the CDR3, from cysteine to phenylalanine inclusive. CDR3 DNA only is kept here, 36 bases in frame from base 1. V is shortened by 6 bases, J by 6 bases, and the region joining them spans 12 bases. CDR1 and CDR2 were assigned from the germline V gene as SQVTM and ANQGSEA. What the authors observed across the whole study: When HLA alleles, especially DR and DQ, strongly co-occurred, TCR associations were difficult to assign to individual alleles. Three of the identified cytomegalovirus-associated TCR beta chains were confirmed in vitro to be specific for cytomegalovirus antigens. Cytomegalovirus status was reported to be diagnosed by the classifier with high specificity and sensitivity in both the original and validation cohorts. Because HLA typing was unavailable for some donors at each locus, only the typed subset was used in association tests. A cluster of highly shared sequence variants was judged likely to be a technical artifact of the sequencing pipeline. A further reported finding was that TCR beta sequences accurately predicted the HLA-A and HLA-B alleles for most subjects in the first cohort. At a false discovery rate of 0.05, a later analysis linked some 18,000 TCR beta sequences to specific HLA alleles. It was suggested by the authors that the approach could potentially be generalized to other disease states and immunological phenotypes. A later genetic analysis associated a missense DCLRE1C variant with V-gene and J-gene trimming of TCR beta chains, and an independent cohort replicated the association. Presence/absence analyses assumed roughly uniform sequencing depth across donors, an assumption that may not hold. An earlier analysis of around 500 of the donors showed that most TCR beta V segments appeared in productive rearrangements either about 87% or about 30% of the time, which broadly matched IMGT annotations. In a later analysis, TCR association rates were found to vary across HLA loci, with the most associated TCRs seen for DRB1 alleles and the fewest for HLA-C alleles. Correlated functional status among segregating V segments might be attributable to linkage disequilibrium, but an unknown experimental factor could not be ruled out. A later analysis reported that several top co-occurrence clusters appeared linked to parvovirus B19, influenza, CMV and Epstein-Barr virus. Some IMGT-functional V segments, including TRBV6-2 and TRBV6-3, could not be told apart with the 87-base-pair reads, so those segments were excluded. A later analysis found that HLA-associated TCR beta chains were more clonally expanded and had lower generation probabilities than equally common non-associated chains. A later genetic analysis reported fewer N-insertions in productive TCRs among donors in an Asian-associated ancestry cluster than the roughly 700-donor mean. CMV serostatus was the only immune exposure information available for the cohort. In the study, approximately 160 TCR beta chains were listed as associated with cytomegalovirus. Across donors, most TCR sequences were observed very rarely, whereas some public TCRs were present in many individuals. In this cohort, only TCR beta chains were sequenced, and detectable features were limited by the absence of alpha or paired-chain data. The earlier analysis of approximately 590 of the donors excluded roughly 17 rarely observed V segments, including chromosome 9 orphons, because counts were too low. A later analysis found that most CMV-associated TCR beta chains appeared HLA-restricted, with HLA associations seemingly driven largely by CMV exposure.

The library was built by means of the immunoSEQ multiplex PCR assay. A mixture of 60 forward primers for TCR Vbeta segments and 13 reverse primers for TCR Jbeta segments was used in the multiplex PCR. Amplification of the CDR3 region of rearranged TCR beta genes was performed with a multiplex PCR assay on genomic DNA. The Illumina HiSeq System was used to sequence the amplified TCR beta libraries as 87-base-pair reads. As for the original processing: A later analysis counted some 80 million unique TCR beta chains across the 640 or so repertoires, and approximately 11 million of these chains were shared by at least two donors. To remove PCR and sequencing errors, raw reads were error-corrected and collapsed into unique sequences using a nearest-neighbor algorithm that merged closely related sequences. Alignment of CDR3 sequences to IMGT reference sequences was used to assign V, D and J gene segments. For a sequence to be retained, a match of at least six nucleotides was required to both a V gene segment and a J gene segment. A rearrangement counted as productive if the CDR3 had no stop codons and remained in frame with V and J, and every other rearrangement counted as non-productive. CDR3 was defined by IMGT convention, running from the second conserved V-encoded cysteine to the conserved J-encoded phenylalanine. In an earlier analysis of just under 600 of the donors, sequences lacking an unambiguous match to a single V gene segment were excluded. An earlier analysis of a few hundred of the donors classified V segments as functional when productive rearrangements were above 56.7% and as segregating when the standard deviation between donors was above 5%. To diagnose cytomegalovirus status from the catalog of TCR beta chain sequences, a statistical classification framework was built. In a later analysis, V and J genes were assigned by comparing TCR nucleotide sequences against IMGT/GENE-DB human TR gene sequences. The TCRdist pipeline was used in a later analysis to assign CDR3 sequences and most-parsimonious VDJ recombination scenarios. In a later analysis, each TCR beta chain was defined by its CDR3 amino acid sequence together with its V-gene family, and reads lacking a unique V-gene family were excluded. A later analysis removed 600 or so highly shared, low-generation-probability nucleotide sequences to deal with suspected cross-contamination and a sequencing artifact. In a later analysis, a clonal expansion index for each public chain was calculated from normalized within-repertoire ranks of inferred template counts. A later analysis computed generation probabilities with a VDJ recombination model fitted to out-of-frame rearrangements, and checked the results against IGoR. A later analysis scored TCR-TCR, TCR-HLA and TCR-CMV co-occurrence with hypergeometric tests, applying a repertoire-size bias correction to TCR pairs. To estimate false discovery rates, a later analysis permuted the HLA or CMV assignments 20 times. In a later analysis, co-occurring TCRs were grouped with DBSCAN, and TCRdist sequence similarity was added when clustering was performed within HLA-allele-positive subsets. Repertoires with fewer than 30,000 or more than 120,000 public chains, plus five repertoires with anomalous nucleotide sharing, were excluded from co-occurrence clustering. The source is immuneACCESS, and TCRdb retained only in-frame sequences with V and J called. Part of the clones is not carried over; for the studies checked, unresolved V genes explain less than half of this, and the remainder is unexplained. V, J and clone size are taken as reported in that table, and D and trimming were inferred from the DNA itself. For this sample the table gives more than 85,000 clones, of which about four fifths were detected only once. The ten largest clones capture 2.1% of the sample.

This chain joins TRBV29-1 to TRBJ1-5; the D gene is perhaps TRBD1, from 6 matching bases. This TCR derives from a man aged 25-40 years in good health and CMV-seronegative. The sequenced sample consisted of PBMCs. The encoded CDR3 is CSVGTYGQPQHF. Here is the DNA: TGCAGCGTGGGGACATATGGTCAGCCCCAGCATTTT.